These T cell receptor beta chains were read from a single sample in a study of regulatory T cells in long-lasting Graves disease. TCRdb called the multiplex PCR reads again in MiXCR, with one record for every CDR3 protein. The sample comprises 350,000 to 550,000 distinct CDR3 sequences, about 14% of which are singletons, and under 20% rests with the top ten. The data also belong to a second study, concerning T cells in Graves' hyperthyroidism and ophthalmopathy.

The material sequenced was peripheral blood mononuclear cells (PBMCs), taken at new diagnosis, from a patient treated with antithyroid drugs. These receptors were collected from a woman aged 50 to 60 with Graves disease. Each CDR3 is given with its conserved first and last residue. The D gene is left open where the match is weak. Some rows mark clone size as missing; the rest say once, few, many or name a class of expanded clone.

CDR3 protein: CSANGDSQETQYF; CDR3 DNA: TGCAGTGCTAACGGAGACAGTCAAGAGACCCAGTACTTC; clone size: many; D gene: -; V gene: TRBV20-1; J gene: TRBJ2-5
CDR3 protein: CASSIQGTLETQYF; CDR3 DNA: TGTGCCAGCAGTATTCAGGGAACATTAGAGACCCAGTACTTC; clone size: many; D gene: -; V gene: TRBV28; J gene: TRBJ2-5
CDR3 protein: CASSRIRDYAGELFF; CDR3 DNA: TGTGCCAGCAGCCGCATCCGGGACTATGCCGGGGAGCTGTTTTTT; clone size: many; D gene: TRBD2; V gene: TRBV7-2; J gene: TRBJ2-2
CDR3 protein: CASSPQVHYGYTF; CDR3 DNA: TGTGCCAGCAGTCCACAGGTGCACTATGGCTACACCTTC; clone size: few; D gene: -; V gene: TRBV12-3/TRBV12-4; J gene: TRBJ1-2
CDR3 protein: CSVTQGGREKLSF; CDR3 DNA: TGCAGCGTCACCCAGGGGGGTAGAGAAAAACTGTCTTTT; clone size: -; D gene: TRBD1; V gene: TRBV29-1; J gene: TRBJ1-4
CDR3 protein: CASSKPNQPQHF; CDR3 DNA: TGTGCCAGCAGTAAACCGAATCAGCCCCAGCATTTT; clone size: many; D gene: -; V gene: TRBV2; J gene: TRBJ1-5
CDR3 protein: CASSPRDRGREETQYF; CDR3 DNA: TGTGCCAGCAGTCCCCGTGACAGGGGAAGGGAAGAGACCCAGTACTTC; clone size: -; D gene: TRBD1; V gene: TRBV27; J gene: TRBJ2-5
CDR3 protein: CASSNPDTQYF; CDR3 DNA: TGTGCCAGCTCAAACCCAGATACGCAGTATTTT; clone size: many; D gene: -; V gene: TRBV18; J gene: TRBJ2-3
CDR3 protein: CASSLLGGDEKLFF; CDR3 DNA: TGTGCCAGCAGTTTATTAGGGGGGGATGAAAAACTGTTTTTT; clone size: many; D gene: -; V gene: TRBV12-3/TRBV12-4; J gene: TRBJ1-4
CDR3 protein: CSATSDRDHQPQHF; CDR3 DNA: TGCAGTGCGACTTCGGACAGGGACCATCAGCCCCAGCATTTT; clone size: many; D gene: TRBD1; V gene: TRBV20-1; J gene: TRBJ1-5
CDR3 protein: CASSQRTGYEQYF; CDR3 DNA: TGTGCCAGCAGCCAAAGGACAGGGTACGAGCAGTACTTC; clone size: -; D gene: TRBD1; V gene: TRBV3-1; J gene: TRBJ2-7
CDR3 protein: CAWRAGASGLYNEQFF; CDR3 DNA: TGTGCCTGGAGGGCGGGGGCTAGCGGGCTATACAATGAGCAGTTCTTC; clone size: many; D gene: TRBD2; V gene: TRBV30; J gene: TRBJ2-1
CDR3 protein: CASSWGGRGSYNEQFF; CDR3 DNA: TGTGCCAGCAGCTGGGGAGGGCGGGGTTCCTACAATGAGCAGTTCTTC; clone size: many; D gene: TRBD2; V gene: TRBV5-6; J gene: TRBJ2-1
CDR3 protein: CASSEDRVGNIQYF; CDR3 DNA: TGTGCCAGCAGCGAAGACAGGGTCGGAAACATTCAGTACTTC; clone size: -; D gene: TRBD1; V gene: TRBV2; J gene: TRBJ2-4
CDR3 protein: CASSLNRGNEQYF; CDR3 DNA: TGTGCCAGCAGCTTAAACAGGGGCAACGAGCAGTACTTC; clone size: many; D gene: TRBD1; V gene: TRBV7-2; J gene: TRBJ2-7
CDR3 protein: CASSLARTGANEKLFF; CDR3 DNA: TGTGCCAGCAGCTTAGCACGGACAGGAGCGAATGAAAAACTGTTTTTT; clone size: -; D gene: TRBD1; V gene: TRBV7-9; J gene: TRBJ1-4
CDR3 protein: CASIGGAPVAFF; CDR3 DNA: TGTGCCAGCATTGGGGGCGCTCCGGTAGCTTTCTTT; clone size: many; D gene: -; V gene: TRBV2; J gene: TRBJ1-1
CDR3 protein: CAWSPTIGGVAEAFF; CDR3 DNA: TGTGCCTGGAGTCCCACCATAGGGGGAGTCGCTGAAGCTTTCTTT; clone size: few; D gene: -; V gene: TRBV30; J gene: TRBJ1-1
CDR3 protein: CASSFRTTTQNEQFF; CDR3 DNA: TGTGCCAGCAGTTTCCGGACTACCACCCAAAATGAGCAGTTCTTC; clone size: many; D gene: -; V gene: TRBV28; J gene: TRBJ2-1
CDR3 protein: CASSTGPYYNEQFF; CDR3 DNA: TGTGCCAGCAGCACCGGGCCGTACTACAATGAGCAGTTCTTC; clone size: few; D gene: -; V gene: TRBV7-8; J gene: TRBJ2-1
CDR3 protein: CATSRDWQNYGYTF; CDR3 DNA: TGTGCCACCAGCAGAGATTGGCAGAACTATGGCTACACCTTC; clone size: many; D gene: -; V gene: TRBV15; J gene: TRBJ1-2
CDR3 protein: CASRPQGVWQQYF; CDR3 DNA: TGTGCCAGCAGGCCTCAGGGGGTCTGGCAGCAGTACTTC; clone size: many; D gene: TRBD1; V gene: TRBV12-3/TRBV12-4; J gene: TRBJ2-7
CDR3 protein: CGSSGPGPSNQPQHF; CDR3 DNA: TGTGGCAGCTCAGGACCGGGACCGAGCAATCAGCCCCAGCATTTT; clone size: few; D gene: -; V gene: TRBV18; J gene: TRBJ1-5
CDR3 protein: CASSIGQGRYTF; CDR3 DNA: TGTGCCAGTAGTATCGGACAGGGGCGCTACACCTTC; clone size: -; D gene: TRBD1; V gene: TRBV19; J gene: TRBJ1-2
CDR3 protein: CASSPSPGTSGGEGETQYF; CDR3 DNA: TGTGCCAGCAGCCCCTCGCCCGGGACTAGCGGGGGGGAGGGGGAGACCCAGTACTTC; clone size: -; D gene: TRBD2; V gene: TRBV3-1; J gene: TRBJ2-5
CDR3 protein: CASSLEQVFNEQFF; CDR3 DNA: TGTGCCAGCAGCCTAGAACAGGTTTTCAATGAGCAGTTCTTC; clone size: -; D gene: -; V gene: TRBV28; J gene: TRBJ2-1
CDR3 protein: CASSLEGGSSFGETQYF; CDR3 DNA: TGTGCCAGCAGCTTGGAGGGAGGTAGTAGTTTTGGCGAGACCCAGTACTTC; clone size: few; D gene: -; V gene: TRBV11-2; J gene: TRBJ2-5
CDR3 protein: CASSSWGQGYQPQHF; CDR3 DNA: TGTGCCAGCAGTTCCTGGGGACAGGGGTATCAGCCCCAGCATTTT; clone size: many; D gene: TRBD1; V gene: TRBV12-3/TRBV12-4; J gene: TRBJ1-5
CDR3 protein: CASSPTAGGSGEQFF; CDR3 DNA: TGTGCCAGCAGCCCCACCGCGGGAGGCTCAGGGGAGCAGTTCTTC; clone size: -; D gene: TRBD2; V gene: TRBV13; J gene: TRBJ2-1
CDR3 protein: CASSLGVAGVPSSSSYNEQFF; CDR3 DNA: TGTGCCAGCAGCTTAGGGGTAGCGGGAGTCCCCTCCTCGAGCTCCTACAATGAGCAGTTCTTC; clone size: many; D gene: TRBD2; V gene: TRBV11-2; J gene: TRBJ2-1
CDR3 protein: CSARGGTSGRNEQFF; CDR3 DNA: TGCAGTGCTAGAGGGGGGACTAGCGGGAGAAATGAGCAGTTCTTC; clone size: many; D gene: TRBD2; V gene: TRBV20-1; J gene: TRBJ2-1
CDR3 protein: CASSLEIEQFF; CDR3 DNA: TGCGCCAGCAGCTTGGAAATTGAGCAGTTCTTC; clone size: many; D gene: -; V gene: TRBV11-2; J gene: TRBJ2-1
CDR3 protein: CASRPSDTGELFF; CDR3 DNA: TGTGCCAGCAGGCCCTCGGACACCGGGGAGCTGTTTTTT; clone size: many; D gene: -; V gene: TRBV28; J gene: TRBJ2-2
CDR3 protein: CASSLNLAESNTGELFF; CDR3 DNA: TGTGCCAGCAGCTTAAACCTAGCGGAGTCGAACACCGGGGAGCTGTTTTTT; clone size: many; D gene: TRBD2; V gene: TRBV11-3; J gene: TRBJ2-2
CDR3 protein: CASRLAGENTGELFF; CDR3 DNA: TGTGCCAGCAGGCTAGCGGGAGAGAACACCGGGGAGCTGTTTTTT; clone size: many; D gene: TRBD2; V gene: TRBV6-1; J gene: TRBJ2-2
CDR3 protein: CASGLGDPYNEQFF; CDR3 DNA: TGTGCTAGTGGTTTGGGGGACCCCTACAATGAGCAGTTCTTC; clone size: many; D gene: -; V gene: TRBV12-5; J gene: TRBJ2-1
CDR3 protein: CASSYYRGSNQPQHF; CDR3 DNA: TGTGCCAGCAGTTACTACAGGGGAAGCAATCAGCCCCAGCATTTT; clone size: -; D gene: TRBD1; V gene: TRBV6-5; J gene: TRBJ1-5
CDR3 protein: CASSQDRGRDGTNEKLFF; CDR3 DNA: TGCGCCAGCAGCCAAGATCGGGGTAGGGATGGGACTAATGAAAAACTGTTTTTT; clone size: -; D gene: -; V gene: TRBV4-1; J gene: TRBJ1-4
CDR3 protein: CASSFDRDYEQYF; CDR3 DNA: TGTGCCAGCAGTTTTGACAGGGACTACGAGCAGTACTTC; clone size: many; D gene: TRBD1; V gene: TRBV12-3/TRBV12-4; J gene: TRBJ2-7
CDR3 protein: CASSLPYPTDEALF; CDR3 DNA: TGTGCCAGCAGTTTACCCTACCCGACAGATGAAGCTCTCTTT; clone size: -; D gene: -; V gene: TRBV28; J gene: TRBJ1-1
CDR3 protein: CASSEWTGDYEQYF; CDR3 DNA: TGTGCCAGCAGCGAATGGACAGGGGACTACGAGCAGTACTTC; clone size: many; D gene: TRBD1; V gene: TRBV5-6; J gene: TRBJ2-7
CDR3 protein: CASSFRQGGGNEQFF; CDR3 DNA: TGTGCCAGCAGCTTCCGACAGGGCGGGGGCAATGAGCAGTTCTTC; clone size: many; D gene: -; V gene: TRBV7-9; J gene: TRBJ2-1
CDR3 protein: CATSALGEQFF; CDR3 DNA: TGTGCCACTTCTGCTTTAGGTGAGCAGTTCTTC; clone size: few; D gene: -; V gene: TRBV24-1; J gene: TRBJ2-1
CDR3 protein: CASSDSVEGGEQFF; CDR3 DNA: TGTGCCAGCAGTGACTCGGTCGAAGGTGGTGAGCAGTTCTTC; clone size: few; D gene: -; V gene: TRBV6-4; J gene: TRBJ2-1
CDR3 protein: CASSQDLGLGLSNQPQHF; CDR3 DNA: TGTGCCAGCAGCCAAGATCTTGGGCTGGGGCTTAGCAATCAGCCCCAGCATTTT; clone size: many; D gene: -; V gene: TRBV3-1; J gene: TRBJ1-5
CDR3 protein: CASSLISDEQFF; CDR3 DNA: TGCGCCAGCAGCTTGATCAGCGATGAGCAGTTCTTC; clone size: many; D gene: -; V gene: TRBV5-1; J gene: TRBJ2-1
CDR3 protein: CAWSPGLTGRSNNEQFF; CDR3 DNA: TGTGCCTGGAGTCCGGGACTCACAGGGAGGTCGAACAATGAGCAGTTCTTC; clone size: many; D gene: -; V gene: TRBV30; J gene: TRBJ2-1
CDR3 protein: CASSQSQGDNEQFF; CDR3 DNA: TGTGCCAGCAGCCAAAGTCAGGGGGACAATGAGCAGTTCTTC; clone size: -; D gene: TRBD1; V gene: TRBV14; J gene: TRBJ2-1
CDR3 protein: CASSITQRKGEQYF; CDR3 DNA: TGTGCCAGTAGTATTACTCAGCGGAAAGGGGAGCAGTACTTC; clone size: few; D gene: -; V gene: TRBV19; J gene: TRBJ2-7
CDR3 protein: CASSLPGQGYKQYF; CDR3 DNA: TGTGCCAGCAGTCTCCCGGGACAGGGTTACAAGCAGTACTTC; clone size: -; D gene: TRBD1; V gene: TRBV28; J gene: TRBJ2-7
CDR3 protein: CASSKGVEAGQPQHF; CDR3 DNA: TGTGCCAGCAGTAAGGGGGTGGAGGCGGGTCAGCCCCAGCATTTT; clone size: many; D gene: -; V gene: TRBV6-2/TRBV6-3; J gene: TRBJ1-5
CDR3 protein: CASSLDQSSGANVLTF; CDR3 DNA: TGTGCCAGCAGCTTAGATCAGAGCTCTGGGGCCAACGTCCTGACTTTC; clone size: -; D gene: -; V gene: TRBV7-6; J gene: TRBJ2-6
CDR3 protein: CSARKIASTDTQYF; CDR3 DNA: TGCAGTGCCCGAAAGATTGCTAGCACAGATACGCAGTATTTT; clone size: -; D gene: -; V gene: TRBV20-1; J gene: TRBJ2-3
CDR3 protein: CASSPGLPKETQYF; CDR3 DNA: TGTGCCAGCAGCCCGGGACTACCTAAAGAGACCCAGTACTTC; clone size: -; D gene: TRBD2; V gene: TRBV7-2; J gene: TRBJ2-5
CDR3 protein: CASTSSGLAGGANEQFF; CDR3 DNA: TGTGCCAGTACCTCATCGGGACTAGCGGGAGGGGCCAATGAGCAGTTCTTC; clone size: few; D gene: TRBD2; V gene: TRBV19; J gene: TRBJ2-1
CDR3 protein: CASSLSSWDYGYTF; CDR3 DNA: TGTGCCAGCAGTTTGTCAAGTTGGGACTATGGCTACACCTTC; clone size: many; D gene: -; V gene: TRBV28; J gene: TRBJ1-2